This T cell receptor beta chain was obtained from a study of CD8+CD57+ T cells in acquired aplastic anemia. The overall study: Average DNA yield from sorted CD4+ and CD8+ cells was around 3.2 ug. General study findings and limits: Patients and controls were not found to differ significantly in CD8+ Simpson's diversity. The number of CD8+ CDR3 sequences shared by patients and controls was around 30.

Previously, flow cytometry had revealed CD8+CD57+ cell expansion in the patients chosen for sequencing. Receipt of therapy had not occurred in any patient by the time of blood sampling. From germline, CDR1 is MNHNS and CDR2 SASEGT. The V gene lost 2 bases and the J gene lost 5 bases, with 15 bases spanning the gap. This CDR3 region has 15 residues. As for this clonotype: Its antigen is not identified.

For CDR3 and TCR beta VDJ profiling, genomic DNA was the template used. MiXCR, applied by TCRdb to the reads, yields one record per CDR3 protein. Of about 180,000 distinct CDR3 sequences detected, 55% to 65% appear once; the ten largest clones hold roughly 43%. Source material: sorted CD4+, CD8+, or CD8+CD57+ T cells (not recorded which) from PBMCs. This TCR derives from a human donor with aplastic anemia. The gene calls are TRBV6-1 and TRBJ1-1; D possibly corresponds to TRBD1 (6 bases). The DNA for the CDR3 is TGTGCCAGCAGTGAATCGTTTGGGGGCAGGACTGAAGCTTTCTTT. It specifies CASSESFGGRTEAFF.